The 29 T cell receptor beta chains listed next were all sequenced from one sample in a study of T cells in women clearing cervical HPV infection (dated by TCRdb to the late 2010s). The library was prepared using the immunoSEQ multiplex PCR assay. TCRdb re-hosts the immuneACCESS table, in-frame sequences only. Its copies lack some clones; in the studies checked, an unresolved V gene accounts for under half of them, and the cause for the rest is not known. This sample's table lists some 25,000 clones. Of the sample, around 3.9% falls within the top ten clones. Sample: blood buffy coat. The receptors here all came from a woman aged 18-69 years with a cervical HPV16 infection that either progressed to CIN3+ or cleared (not recorded which).

To note about this clone: The CDR3 extends 3 residues past the end of the read, so its final part is completed from the germline J gene. The chain uses TRBV5-8 and TRBJ2-7; D is undetermined. CDR1 and CDR2 from the germline V gene are SGHTS and YDEGEE. The CDR3 runs 12 residues. With 3 bases removed from V and 4 bases from J, the gap between germline ends came to 8 bases. This chain's CDR3 is CASSSDWYEQYF. Partial CDR3 DNA: TGTGCCAGCAGCTCCGACTGGTACGAG. Drawing the rest from reference TRBV5-8 and TRBJ2-7, the complete variable domain is EAGVTQSPTHLIKTRGQQATLRCSPISGHTSVYWYQQALGLGLQFLLWYDEGEERNRGNFPPRFSGRQFPNYSSELNVNALELEDSALYLCASSSDWYEQYFGPGTRLTVT.

With respect to this clone: The CDR3 end lies 3 residues beyond the end of the read and is filled in from the germline J gene. V is TRBV5-4 and J is TRBJ1-2, with 10 bases identical to TRBD1. The V gene's germline CDR1 is SGHNT and CDR2 YYREEE (reference sequence). Trimming took 4 bases from V and 6 from J; bases not matched to a gene: 3. The CDR3 runs to 13 residues. The CDR3 reads CASSGGTGDGYTF. The part of the CDR3 DNA that was read is TGTGCCAGCAGCGGAGGGACAGGGGATGGC.

On this clone: The read stops 3 residues short of the end of the CDR3; the missing end is completed from the germline J gene. The chain uses TRBV20-1 and TRBJ1-1, with 12 bases matching TRBD1. Per germline, CDR1 DFQATT and CDR2 SNEGSKA (reference sequence). J lost 0 bases, V lost 5 bases, and 4 bases had no gene match. The CDR3 totals 15 residues. The part of the CDR3 DNA that was read is TGCAGTGCTCCGGGACAGGGGGCCATGAACACTGAA. It encodes CSAPGQGAMNTE. In full, the CDR3 reads CSAPGQGAMNTEAFF.

In the case of this clone: The CDR3 end is not reached by the read, which stops 3 residues before it; the germline J gene fills it in. This sequence joins TRBV7-9 and TRBJ2-2; 9 bases are a match to TRBD1. Germline V gene sequence: CDR1 SEHNR, CDR2 FQNEAQ (reference sequence). CDR3 length: 15 residues. The CDR3: CASSSRQGVVEKLFF. The sequenced CDR3 bases are TGTGCCAGCAGCTCTAGACAGGGGGTTGTTGAAAAG.

As concerns this clone: With the read ending 3 residues before the CDR3 end, the germline J gene is used to fill in that end. This chain joins TRBV30 and TRBJ2-2, with D perhaps matching TRBD2 (7 bases). Between the trimmed V and J ends, which lost 1 base and 7 bases, there was a span of 16 bases. The CDR3 spans 15 residues. In germline, CDR1 is GTSNPN, CDR2 SVGIG (reference sequence). The CDR3 sequence is CAWSAWGGRGGELFF. The sequenced part of the CDR3 DNA is TGTGCCTGGAGTGCCTGGGGGGGCCGTGGCGGGGAG.

Regarding this clone: Read coverage stops 3 residues before the CDR3 terminus; the germline J gene supplies the remainder. This chain joins TRBV2 and TRBJ2-2; possibly TRBD1 for D (5 bases). Between the trimmed V and J ends, which lost 3 bases and 4 bases, there was a span of 9 bases. The germline V gene has CDR1 SNHLY and CDR2 FYNNEI. This CDR3 contains 14 residues. CDR3 loop: CASSDRVGTGELFF. CDR3 DNA, as far as it was read: TGTGCCAGCAGTGACAGGGTGGGCACCGGGGAG.

In the case of this clone: Sequencing ends 3 residues short of the CDR3 end; the germline J gene provides the rest. J is TRBJ2-5 and V is TRBV29-1, with 7 bases identical to TRBD2. V trimming: 4 bases; J trimming: 4 bases; junction bases outside the gene matches: 6. This CDR3 is built from 13 residues. CDR1 is SQVTM, CDR2 ANQGSEA, per germline. The DNA read from the CDR3 is TGCAGCGTTGGTCTAGCGGTTGGAGAGACC. It translates to CSVGLAVGET. The whole CDR3 protein is CSVGLAVGETQYF.

The CDR3 here is CASSVREDRGSYDYTF. The sequenced part of the CDR3 DNA is TGTGCCAGCAGTGTAAGGGAGGACAGGGGGAGCTACGAC. This chain joins TRBV2 and TRBJ1-2; the match to TRBD1 covers 10 bases. Read sequence stops 3 residues before the CDR3 end, and the germline J gene provides the missing end. The CDR3 spans 16 residues. CDR1 and CDR2 from the germline V gene are SNHLY and FYNNEI.

Comments on this clone: With the read ending 3 residues before the CDR3 end, the germline J gene is used to fill in that end. The chain links TRBV18 to TRBJ1-1; possibly TRBD1 for D (6 bases). CDR3 length: 13 amino acids. Germline V gene lookup returns CDR1 KGHSH and CDR2 LQKENI. CDR3 loop: CASSRTGSYEAFF. CDR3 DNA (partial): TGTGCCAGCTCGAGAACAGGGTCCTACGAG.

Remarks on this clone: Read data end 3 residues before the CDR3 end; the end is taken from the germline J gene. Additional DNA sequences in this sample encode the identical CDR3. V usage is TRBV19 and J usage is TRBJ1-4; TRBD1 is a possible D gene (5 bases). Deletions cut 5 bases from V and 7 bases from J, with 20 bases between. CDR1 LNHDA and CDR2 SQIVND come from the germline V gene (reference sequence). CDR3 length: 16 residues. The CDR3 sequence is CASSGAQGWVGEKLFF. The covered CDR3 bases are TGTGCCAGTAGTGGCGCCCAGGGTTGGGTTGGTGAAAAA.

To note about this clone: The read comes to an end 3 residues before the CDR3 does, leaving the germline J gene to fill in the end. The rearrangement joins TRBV13 to TRBJ2-3, with 8 bases matching TRBD1. The CDR3 is 15 amino acids. Per the germline V gene, CDR1 is PRHDT and CDR2 is FYEKMQ (reference sequence). The part of the CDR3 DNA that was read is TGTGCCAGCAGCTTCTGGACAGGGAACCAAGAGACG. It codes for CASSFWTGNQET. The entire CDR3 is CASSFWTGNQETQYF.

As to this clone: Read sequence stops 3 residues before the CDR3 end, and the germline J gene provides the missing end. The rearrangement joins TRBV11-1 to TRBJ2-7, with 10 bases lining up with TRBD1. The CDR3 has 15 residues. J lost 3 bases, V lost 5 bases, and 7 bases had no gene match. Germline CDR1 SGHAT, CDR2 FQDESV (reference sequence). The part of the CDR3 DNA that was read is TGTGCCAGCAGCCCCCGGGACAGGGGAAACTACGAG. Translated: CASSPRDRGNYE. The full-length CDR3 reads as CASSPRDRGNYEQYF.

For this clone: The junction does not match germline at one end; this may be a read error. The read ends 3 residues before the CDR3 terminus; that terminus is restored from the germline J gene. The chain recombines TRBV4-2 with TRBJ2-3; D ambiguous. Germline CDR1 and CDR2: LGHNA and YNFKEQ. This CDR3 region has 17 residues. The CDR3 loop reads CASSQDSRRSGTDTQYF. The CDR3 DNA, read in part, is TGCGCCAGCAGCCAAGATTCAAGGCGGTCCGGCACAGATACG.

With regard to this clone: The read is 3 residues too short to cover the CDR3 end, so that end is filled in from the germline J gene. The J gene is TRBJ2-2, the V gene TRBV29-1, with 8 bases fitting TRBD1. There are 16 residues in the CDR3. J lost 0 bases, V lost 2 bases, and 5 bases had no gene match. Germline CDR1 and CDR2: SQVTM and ANQGSEA. The CDR3 DNA, read in part, is TGCAGCGTTGAAACCCGGGACAGGTCGAACACCGGGGAG. It encodes CSVETRDRSNTGE. The whole CDR3 sequence is CSVETRDRSNTGELFF.

In regard to this clone: The read comes to an end 3 residues before the CDR3 does, leaving the germline J gene to fill in the end. The J gene is TRBJ2-5, the V gene TRBV9, with 7 nucleotides matching TRBD1. The trim removed 3 bases at V and 0 bases at J, leaving 8 bases unmatched. Looked up from germline, CDR1 is SGDLS and CDR2 is YYNGEE. The CDR3 totals 16 residues. CDR3 residues: CASSGSGQIDQETQYF. The covered CDR3 bases are TGTGCCAGCAGCGGATCGGGACAGATAGACCAAGAGACC. Using reference TRBV9 and TRBJ2-5 for the parts outside the CDR3, the full variable domain is DSGVTQTPKHLITATGQRVTLRCSPRSGDLSVYWYQQSLDQGLQFLIQYYNGEERAKGNILERFSAQQFPDLHSELNLSSLELGDSALYFCASSGSGQIDQETQYFGPGTRLLVL.

CDR3 amino acids: CASSTDRSGYTF. Partial CDR3 DNA: TGTGCCAGCAGCACAGACAGATCTGGC. The chain has TRBV11-2 and TRBJ1-2; D might be TRBD1 (5 bases). The read finishes 3 residues shy of the CDR3 end, and the germline J gene is used to complete it. Germline CDR1 and CDR2: SGHAT and FQNNGV. The CDR3 is 12 residues long. V dropped 5 bases and J dropped 7 bases, with 11 bases sitting between them.

In the case of this clone: The sequenced fragment ends 3 residues before the CDR3 boundary, so the rest is inferred from the germline J gene. This chain connects TRBV6-4 to TRBJ1-1; 8 bases align to TRBD1. The CDR3 sequence is 15 residues long. The junction had 12 bases not matched to a gene; V was cut back by 6 bases and J by 6 bases. Germline CDR1 is MRHNA and CDR2 is SNTAGT. CDR3 region: CASSAGGGSIAEAFF. The covered CDR3 bases are TGTGCCAGCAGCGCAGGGGGCGGATCAATCGCTGAA.

About this clone itself: Read data end 3 residues before the CDR3 end; the end is taken from the germline J gene. V usage is TRBV4-1 and J usage is TRBJ2-7; 13 bases agree with TRBD2. Germline V gene data show CDR1 as MGHRA and CDR2 as YSYEKL. CDR3 length: 17 amino acids. With 4 bases clipped from V and 2 bases from J, the junction kept 8 bases outside the gene matches. CDR3 bases read: TGCGCCAGCAGCCGTCTTTCGGGACTAGCGGGGACCTACGAG. Translating gives CASSRLSGLAGTYE. The whole CDR3 protein reads CASSRLSGLAGTYEQYF.

On this clone itself: The sequence runs out 3 residues before the end of the CDR3; the remainder is reconstructed from the germline J gene. The chain couples TRBV5-5 to TRBJ2-5, with TRBD2 identical over 11 bases. The germline gives CDR1 SGHKS, CDR2 YYEKEE (reference sequence). The junction had 1 base not matched to a gene; V was cut back by 1 base and J by 5 bases. The CDR3 is 14 amino acids. The CDR3: CASSLRLAGETQYF. Incomplete CDR3 DNA: TGTGCCAGCAGCTTGAGACTAGCGGGGGAGACC.

On this clone itself: The read comes to an end 3 residues before the CDR3 does, leaving the germline J gene to fill in the end. The genes are TRBV6-2 or TRBV6-3 and TRBJ2-7; 8 bases line up with TRBD1. The CDR3 sequence is 14 residues long. CDR1 is MNHEY, CDR2 SVGEGT, per germline. After removal of 2 bases from V and 4 bases from J, the junction contained 4 bases not matched to a gene. Partial CDR3 DNA: TGTGCCAGCAGTTACGAACGGACAGGGTACGAG. Translating gives CASSYERTGYE. The complete CDR3 reads CASSYERTGYEQYF.

Concerning this clone: The read finishes 3 residues shy of the CDR3 end, and the germline J gene is used to complete it. J is TRBJ2-7 and V is TRBV29-1; unclear D gene. CDR3 length equals 12 residues. CDR1 is SQVTM, CDR2 ANQGSEA, per germline. Deletions cut 1 base from V and 3 bases from J, with 7 bases between. This CDR3 is CSVEAGYYEQYF. Incomplete CDR3 DNA: TGCAGCGTTGAAGCCGGGTACTACGAG.

Concerning this clone itself: The sequenced fragment ends 3 residues before the CDR3 boundary, so the rest is inferred from the germline J gene. The chain has TRBV7-3 and TRBJ1-1; TRBD1 might be the D (5 bases). This CDR3 spans 13 amino acids. Germline CDR1 and CDR2: SGHTA and FQGTGA. V was clipped by 5 bases and J by 1 base, with 8 bases between them. The CDR3 DNA, read in part, is TGTGCCAGCAGCCTACAGGAGAACACTGAA. It codes for CASSLQENTE. In full, the CDR3 reads CASSLQENTEAFF.

With respect to this clone: From the germline J gene comes the end of the CDR3, since the read stops 3 residues before it. The chain carries TRBV6-2 or TRBV6-3 and TRBJ1-2, with D hard to call. The CDR3 consists of 11 residues. Germline CDR1 MNHEY, CDR2 SVGEGT. The CDR3 spells CASSHSYDYTF. CDR3 DNA (partial): TGTGCCAGCAGCCATTCCTACGAC.

A note on this clone: With the read ending 3 residues before the CDR3 end, the germline J gene is used to fill in that end. V and J are TRBV7-2 and TRBJ2-1, with 9 nucleotides matching TRBD2. V lost 5 bases and J lost 9; bases outside the gene matches: 11. Germline V gene data show CDR1 as SGHTA and CDR2 as FQGNSA. This CDR3 region has 15 residues. The CDR3 DNA, read in part, is TGTGCCAGCAGCCCCTTGGCGGGGGGGCCAGGTGAG. As protein: CASSPLAGGPGE. In full, the CDR3 reads CASSPLAGGPGEQFF.

Concerning this clone itself: The read comes to an end 3 residues before the CDR3 does, leaving the germline J gene to fill in the end. The J gene is TRBJ2-7, the V gene TRBV7-2; D is ambiguous. This CDR3 spans 11 amino acids. Germline CDR1 is SGHTA and CDR2 is FQGNSA. V gave up 5 bases and J gave up 3 bases, with 5 bases separating them. The CDR3 loop is CASSQHYEQYF. CDR3 DNA, as far as it was read: TGTGCCAGCAGCCAACACTACGAG.

In regard to this clone: The CDR3 end is not reached by the read, which stops 3 residues before it; the germline J gene fills it in. The chain combines TRBV19 with TRBJ1-2, with 9 nucleotides matching TRBD1. The germline CDR1 and CDR2 sequences are LNHDA and SQIVND (reference sequence). The trim removed 5 bases at V and 1 base at J, leaving 5 bases unmatched. This CDR3 region has 15 residues. The CDR3: CASSAGQGNNYGYTF. CDR3 DNA, as far as it was read: TGTGCCAGTAGTGCGGGACAGGGAAATAACTATGGC.

As for this clone: The DNA ends 3 residues before the CDR3 does, and the rest of the CDR3 is filled in from the germline J gene. J is TRBJ1-1 and V is TRBV7-9; TRBD1 matches 9 bases. Germline CDR1 is SEHNR and CDR2 is FQNEAQ (reference sequence). The CDR3 is 15 amino acids. Incomplete CDR3 DNA: TGTGCCAGCAGCTCGGGACAGGGTGTATCCTACGAG. This translates into CASSSGQGVSYE. The whole CDR3 sequence is CASSSGQGVSYEAFF.

Concerning this clone: Sequencing ends 3 residues short of the CDR3 end; the germline J gene provides the rest. V is TRBV6-2 or TRBV6-3 and J is TRBJ1-2; the match to TRBD1 covers 7 bases. V lost 2 bases to trimming and J lost 4 bases; unmatched junction nucleotides: 1. This CDR3 has 13 residues. CDR1 and CDR2 (germline): MNHEY, SVGEGT. The CDR3 protein is CASSYRDSYGYTF. The sequenced part of the CDR3 DNA is TGTGCCAGCAGTTACCGGGACAGCTATGGC.

Of note for this clone: Read sequence stops 3 residues before the CDR3 end, and the germline J gene provides the missing end. The chain is built from TRBV7-9 and TRBJ1-2, with 9 bases matching TRBD1. The V gene's germline CDR1 is SEHNR and CDR2 FQNEAQ (reference sequence). The length of the CDR3 is 14 residues. The CDR3 protein is CASSPANRGPDYTF. The sequenced part of the CDR3 DNA is TGTGCCAGCAGCCCGGCCAACAGGGGGCCGGAC.